These 8 T cell receptor beta chains were sequenced from one sample in a study of vaccination effects on CD4 cells after COVID-19. Their recognized antigens are unknown. Measured with immunoSEQ multiplex PCR; TCRdb has only the in-frame clones, and not every one. The table lists about 73,000 clones, around 67% of them singletons. Cells that had been cultured for roughly 9 days were the source of isolated CD4+ T cells. Each person got two doses of an mRNA SARS-CoV-2 vaccine, BNT162b2 or mRNA-1273. The specimen was CD4+ T cells from PBMCs cultured without peptide, collected after COVID-19 vaccination. The receptors shown here come from a human donor who received a COVID-19 vaccine.

This clone was seen only once. CDR3: CASSLRTGFYEQYV. The CDR3 DNA is TGTGCCAGCAGCTTACGGACAGGCTTCTACGAGCAGTACGTC. The chain employs TRBV5-8 and TRBJ2-7; 7 nucleotides align to TRBD1. Germline trimming cut 2 bases from V and 3 bases from J; bases unmatched to any gene: 5. The V gene's germline CDR1 is SGHTS and CDR2 YDEGEE. This CDR3 region has 14 residues.

The table lists this clone with a count of one. The chain couples TRBV3-1 (or the pseudogene TRBV3-2) to TRBJ2-5, with D possibly TRBD2 on 5 matching bases. V was pared by 1 base and J by 4 bases, with 7 bases between. Germline-derived CDR1 and CDR2 are LGHDT and YNNKEL (reference sequence). This CDR3 has 13 amino acids. DNA for the CDR3: TGTGCCAGCAGCCAAGCGGGATTAGAGACCCAGTACTTC. Translating it yields CASSQAGLETQYF.

J is TRBJ2-1 and V is TRBV12-3 or TRBV12-4, with TRBD1 matching over 9 bases. J lost 7 bases, V lost 5 bases, and 3 bases had no gene match. The length of the CDR3 is 13 residues. The CDR3 loop is CASSKTGGNEQFF. The CDR3 nucleotides read TGTGCCAGCAGTAAGACAGGGGGGAATGAGCAGTTCTTC.

This clone has only one observation. The gene calls are TRBV5-3 and TRBJ1-2, with D unclear. TRBV5-3 is recorded as an ORF, its role being uncertain. V was trimmed by 0 bases and J by 6 bases, leaving 9 bases between them. This CDR3 spans 13 amino acids. The CDR3 loop reads CARSLARFDGYTF. Written as DNA, the CDR3 is TGTGCCAGAAGCTTGGCCCGGTTCGATGGCTACACCTTC.

In this sample, this clone turned up a few times. The rearrangement links TRBV2 to TRBJ1-1; D possibly corresponds to TRBD1 (6 bases). This CDR3 is 15 amino acids long. CDR1 and CDR2 from the germline V gene are SNHLY and FYNNEI. V was cut by 6 bases and J by 3 bases, with 17 bases left in between. CDR3 coding DNA: TGTGCCAGCAGCGCAAACAGGGAGGGGGACACTGAAGCTTTCTTT. The encoded protein is CASSANREGDTEAFF.

This clone was seen only a few times. The chain employs TRBV7-2 and TRBJ2-5; D is ambiguous. The V end was cut by 4 bases, the J end by 0 bases, with 3 bases between. CDR1 and CDR2 (germline): SGHTA, FQGNSA. There are 12 residues in the CDR3. CDR3 nucleotide sequence: TGTGCCAGCAGCTCGTACCAAGAGACCCAGTACTTC. This gives the protein CASSSYQETQYF. The full variable domain, with the rest looked up from reference TRBV7-2 and TRBJ2-5, is GAGVSQSPSNKVTEKGKDVELRCDPISGHTALYWYRQSLGQGLEFLIYFQGNSAPDKSGLPSDRFSAERTGGSVSTLTIQRTQQEDSAVYLCASSSYQETQYFGPGTRLLVL.

The count of this clone is one. This rearrangement joins TRBV5-1 to TRBJ2-5, with 8 bases identical to TRBD1. The V and J ends lost 5 bases and 4 bases, in that order; junction bases with no gene match: 10. The length of the CDR3 is 15 residues. Germline V gene data show CDR1 as SGHRS and CDR2 as YFSETQ. The CDR3 coding sequence is TGCGCCAGCAGATATGACAGGGGCCCTATAGAGACCCAGTACTTC. Translation gives CASRYDRGPIETQYF.

V is TRBV4-1 and J is TRBJ1-3; unclear D gene. Trimming shortened V by 3 bases and J by 2 bases, and 14 bases separated the two germline ends. The germline CDR1 and CDR2 sequences are MGHRA and YSYEKL. The CDR3 runs to 16 residues. This CDR3 is CASSHHQSGTGNTIYF. CDR3 coding DNA: TGCGCCAGCAGCCACCATCAATCTGGAACTGGAAACACCATATATTTT.